This note documents a single T cell receptor beta chain sequence. Antigen unknown. The sample originates from a study of T cell responses to AZD1222 COVID-19 vaccine. Overall study findings and caveats: Clonal diversity was possibly underestimated, and white British individuals and females predominated among donors.

Sequencing used immunoSEQ multiplex PCR; TCRdb keeps in-frame clones, though not all of them. The table shows 18,000 or so clones, with over 85% occurring only once. This sequence was found in an adult who received the AZD1222 COVID-19 vaccine. Sequences were derived from peripheral blood, sampled 28 days after the second AZD1222 dose.

CDR3 residues: CAISSGGPYNEQFF. In DNA form, the CDR3 reads TGTGCCATCAGTTCCGGGGGACCCTACAATGAGCAGTTCTTC. The chain recombines TRBV10-3 with TRBJ2-1, with a weak D call TRBD2 (6 bases). V lost 5 bases to trimming and J lost 2 bases, with 10 bases between them. CDR3 size: 14 residues. Germline V gene sequence: CDR1 ENHRY, CDR2 SYGVKD.